A selection of T cell receptor beta chains follows, all from one sample in a study of siplizumab effects on memory and regulatory T cells. Profiled with immunoSEQ multiplex PCR; TCRdb holds only in-frame clones, not every one. The sample holds 56,000 or so clones; around 97% are singletons and the top ten take 1.1%. The sequencing sample was made of naive CD8+ T cells sorted from blood. The receptor source for this set is a human donor in good health. CDR3s include the opening cysteine and the closing phenylalanine or tryptophan. Size is omitted from some rows. Given values are once, few, many or a class for expanded clones.

TRBV7-6	NA	TRBJ2-1	CASSLGGDDEQFF
TRBV12-5	NA	TRBJ2-1	CASGLTGSPRNNEQFF
TRBV5-1	NA	TRBJ2-1	CASSPDREQFF
TRBV28	NA	TRBJ2-7	CASSFRGWEQYF
TRBV19	NA	TRBJ2-7	CASSLTDGSYEQYF
TRBV5-6	NA	TRBJ2-5	CASSVGDQETQYF
TRBV27	NA	TRBJ2-7	CASSLSGNSGNYEQYF
TRBV29-1	NA	TRBJ2-7	CSVEDAGNHEQYF
TRBV21-1	NA	TRBJ2-7	CASSLQGGPSGIYEQYF
TRBV11-2	NA	TRBJ2-3	CASGPGTRLDTQYF
TRBV27	NA	TRBJ1-1	CASSLGTGLDTEAFF
TRBV4-1	NA	TRBJ2-7	CASSPRIYGTSGDPYEQYF
TRBV6-5	NA	TRBJ2-7	CASSYRGYEQYF
TRBV9	NA	TRBJ1-1	CASSETGTEAFF
TRBV6-6	NA	TRBJ2-2	CASSYSDRGLGELFF
TRBV18	NA	TRBJ1-1	CASSPPDSVNTEAFF
TRBV10-3	once	TRBJ1-6	CAISEPDRGRDSPLHF
TRBV2	NA	TRBJ2-5	CASSRTGEEETQYF
TRBV5-6	once	TRBJ2-5	CASSPFHLAERYPETQYF
TRBV27	once	TRBJ2-7	CASSMTQGWNEQYF
TRBV5-6	NA	TRBJ2-2	CASSLLPSGTGELFF
TRBV6-1	NA	TRBJ2-7	CASTTCSASWPF
TRBV27	NA	TRBJ2-7	CASSLSALLLYEQYF
TRBV28	NA	TRBJ1-1	CASSTRWRETEAFF
TRBV23-1	NA	TRBJ2-1	CASRPDKDNEQFF
TRBV7-9	NA	TRBJ1-4	CASSFSGYEKLFF
TRBV19	once	TRBJ2-1	CASSPQGTAEQFF
TRBV7-6	NA	TRBJ2-1	CASSPSPGRGYNEQFF
TRBV19	NA	TRBJ2-7	CASSPLAGAYEQYF
TRBV21-1	NA	TRBJ2-4	CASRERDSKNIQYF
TRBV5-4	NA	TRBJ2-1	CASSLPSSGDPYNEQFF
TRBV6-5	NA	TRBJ1-1	CASSYSNTNTEAFF
TRBV5-5	NA	TRBJ2-7	CASSPRDRGYSYEQYF
TRBV6-6	NA	TRBJ2-1	CASCRSYNEQFF
TRBV6-6	once	TRBJ2-4	CASNPLGGNIQYF
TRBV7-3	NA	TRBJ1-5	CASSSSRDRGSSNQPQHF
TRBV13	NA	TRBJ2-1	CASSSTPSSYNEQFF
TRBV7-2	NA	TRBJ2-7	CASSSLRIYEQYF
TRBV4-1	NA	TRBJ2-1	CASSQVQGGKNEQFF
TRBV6-1	NA	TRBJ1-4	CASSEIEGRTNEKLFF
TRBV27	NA	TRBJ2-1	CASKPGGSSYNEQFF
TRBV30	NA	TRBJ2-7	CAWSVSEDYEQYF
TRBV4-1	NA	TRBJ2-7	CASSQSSVGVLYEQYF
TRBV4-1	NA	TRBJ2-7	CASAEREGHEQYF
TRBV4-3	once	TRBJ1-2	CASSQDSGFGYTF
TRBV4-1	NA	TRBJ2-5	CASETSGTQETQYF
TRBV18	NA	TRBJ2-1	CASSPPGNEQFF
TRBV7-3	NA	TRBJ2-7	CASSLVGGTYEQYF
TRBV7-7	NA	TRBJ2-2	CASSLVAGTLNTGELFF
TRBV4-1	NA	TRBJ1-2	CASSQTGQNYGYTF
TRBV18	NA	TRBJ1-1	CASSPLGTEAFF
TRBV9	once	TRBJ2-7	CASSPLGEAYEQYF
TRBV27	NA	TRBJ2-5	CASRGTGDETQYF
TRBV7-2	once	TRBJ2-7	CASSQVWESSYEQYF
TRBV2	NA	TRBJ2-1	CASSESDLAFEQFF